One sample yielded the 19 T cell receptor beta chains listed below, sequenced in a study of PD-L1 blockade in urothelial cancer. The assay was immunoSEQ multiplex PCR, and TCRdb's table has in-frame clones only and misses some. The repertoire holds about 81,000 clones, with 90% to 95% as singletons. Specimen: PBMCs, collected around atezolizumab (anti-PD-L1) treatment. These receptors were taken from a man in his 60s with urothelial cancer.

The V call is TRBV6-5, the J call TRBJ2-6; 8 bases are a match to TRBD1. J gave up 4 bases and V 7 bases, and 0 bases lay outside the gene matches. This CDR3 has 13 amino acids. The germline V gene encodes CDR1 MNHEY and CDR2 SVGAGI. In DNA form, the CDR3 reads TGTGCCAGCAACAGGGGGGGGGCCAACGTCCTGACTTTC. Its translation is CASNRGGANVLTF.

V gene TRBV28 combines with J gene TRBJ2-7; the match to TRBD1 covers 8 bases. The V gene end was trimmed by 6 bases and the J gene end by 4 bases; junction bases not matched to a gene: 2. In germline, CDR1 is MDHEN, CDR2 SYDVKM. This CDR3 region has 12 residues. The CDR3 DNA follows: TGTGCCAGCAGGGGACAGGTGTACGAGCAGTACTTC. Translation gives CASRGQVYEQYF.

This sequence joins TRBV27 and TRBJ1-2; TRBD1 aligns across 8 bases. V shed 9 bases, J shed 8 bases, and the junction held 5 bases outside the gene matches. The CDR3 covers 11 residues. Germline V gives CDR1 MNHEY, CDR2 SMNVEV (reference sequence). The CDR3, as DNA: TGTGCCAGTTCAGGGGGCGGCGGCTACACCTTC. It translates to CASSGGGGYTF.

This sequence joins TRBV6-6 and TRBJ1-5; D unresolved. Looked up from germline, CDR1 is MNHNY and CDR2 is SVGAGI (reference sequence). V dropped 6 bases and J dropped 4 bases, with 10 bases sitting between them. The CDR3 spans 13 residues. The CDR3 DNA reads as TGTGCCAGCAGGTCACTGAGGAATCAGCCCCAGCATTTT. As protein: CASRSLRNQPQHF.

The CDR3 is CASSFVAAGTQETQYF. The CDR3 nucleotides are TGCGCCAGCAGCTTCGTGGCAGCGGGCACCCAAGAGACCCAGTACTTC. V usage is TRBV5-1 and J usage is TRBJ2-5, with a possible D match to TRBD2 (6 bases). The V and J ends lost 2 bases and 1 base respectively, with 15 bases between them. Germline V lookup: CDR1 SGHRS, CDR2 YFSETQ. This CDR3 contains 16 residues.

The rearrangement links TRBV7-2 to TRBJ2-1; D call uncertain. This CDR3 region has 13 residues. Germline-derived CDR1 and CDR2 are SGHTA and FQGNSA. The V end was cut by 7 bases, the J end by 8 bases, with 15 bases between. CDR3 in DNA: TGTGCCAGCAACCGCGGCCTTCGGGATGAGCAGTTCTTC. It specifies CASNRGLRDEQFF.

J is TRBJ2-3 and V is TRBV6-5, with 7 positions matching TRBD2. The trim removed 3 bases at V and 0 bases at J, leaving 0 bases unmatched. Germline lookup yields CDR1 MNHEY and CDR2 SVGAGI. The CDR3 contains 14 residues. As DNA, the CDR3 is TGTGCCAGCAGTTATAGCGGGAGCACAGATACGCAGTATTTT. Amino acid sequence: CASSYSGSTDTQYF.

The table lists this clone with a count of one. The J gene is TRBJ1-2, the V gene TRBV5-1; TRBD1 agrees at 10 bases. Germline CDR1 SGHRS, CDR2 YFSETQ. This CDR3 is 14 amino acids long. V lost 3 bases to trimming and J lost 6 bases; unmatched junction nucleotides: 5. The CDR3 region has the DNA TGCGCCAGCAGCTCATCCGGGACAGGGGATGGCTACACCTTC. Protein sequence: CASSSSGTGDGYTF.

This sequence joins TRBV4-3 and TRBJ2-1; 9 bases are shared with TRBD2. This CDR3 has 15 amino acids. V dropped 3 bases and J dropped 10; count of bases not matched to a gene: 10. CDR1 and CDR2 (germline): LGHNA, YSLEER. The CDR3 DNA sequence: TGCGCCAGCAGCCAGGGCCTAGCGGGATTTCAGGAGCAGTTCTTC. Amino acids: CASSQGLAGFQEQFF.

This chain connects TRBV5-4 to TRBJ2-2, with unresolved D. Trimming pared 4 bases from V and 6 bases from J, leaving 7 bases between. Germline V gene data show CDR1 as SGHNT and CDR2 as YYREEE (reference sequence). This CDR3 spans 12 amino acids. The DNA for the CDR3 is TGTGCCAGCAGCCCAGGTCCCGGGGAGCTGTTTTTT. Its translation is CASSPGPGELFF.

This rearrangement joins TRBV6-1 to TRBJ1-1; TRBD1 might be the D (6 bases). CDR1 is MNHNS and CDR2 is SASEGT in the germline V gene. CDR3 length equals 15 residues. The V end was cut by 6 bases, the J end by 1 base, with 15 bases between. The CDR3 loop is CASRPQGLGNTEAFF. CDR3 DNA sequence: TGTGCCAGCAGGCCCCAGGGGTTGGGGAACACTGAAGCTTTCTTT.

The rearrangement links TRBV19 to TRBJ2-5, with D perhaps TRBD1 (6 bases). The CDR3 has 15 amino acids. Germline V gene sequence: CDR1 LNHDA, CDR2 SQIVND (reference sequence). The V end lost 11 bases, the J end lost 5 bases, and 24 bases lay between the germline ends. CDR3 bases: TGTGCCGGAGGCCTCCCGGACAGAGTAGTGGAGACCCAGTACTTC. As protein: CAGGLPDRVVETQYF.

This clone was observed once. This chain joins TRBV28 and TRBJ2-7; TRBD2 aligns across 11 bases. CDR1 is MDHEN and CDR2 is SYDVKM in the germline V gene. The CDR3 is 16 residues long. V lost 8 bases and J lost 3; bases outside the gene matches: 12. CDR3 sequence: CASGFLTSGDLYEQYF. The CDR3, as DNA: TGTGCCAGCGGATTTTTGACTAGCGGGGACCTCTACGAGCAGTACTTC.

The chain employs TRBV30 and TRBJ2-1; 9 bases align to TRBD1. V lost 5 bases, J lost 9 bases, and 8 bases stayed unmatched. Germline V gives CDR1 GTSNPN, CDR2 SVGIG (reference sequence). This CDR3 comprises 13 residues. The CDR3 reads CAWQGQGGGEQFF. CDR3 in DNA: TGTGCCTGGCAGGGACAGGGAGGGGGTGAGCAGTTCTTC.

The V call is TRBV7-9, the J call TRBJ1-2; D uncertain. The CDR3 consists of 14 residues. Trimming left V 3 bases short and J 7 bases short, with 15 bases between. CDR1 SEHNR and CDR2 FQNEAQ come from the germline V gene (reference sequence). CDR3 sequence (DNA): TGTGCCAGCAGCTTCGGCAGCGAGGCGGCTGGCTACACCTTC. It yields the protein CASSFGSEAAGYTF.

The CDR3 is CASSSLDAVNEQFF. CDR3 in DNA: TGTGCCAGCAGTTCTTTAGACGCGGTCAATGAGCAGTTCTTC. The chain joins TRBV5-5 to TRBJ2-1; D uncertain. CDR3 length: 14 amino acids. CDR1 and CDR2 (germline): SGHKS, YYEKEE (reference sequence). Trimming removed 5 bases at V and 6 bases at J, with 15 bases between.

The chain links TRBV4-2 to TRBJ2-1, with 8 bases lining up with TRBD1. With V trimmed by 3 bases and J by 9 bases, 25 bases remained unmatched. Per germline, CDR1 LGHNA and CDR2 YNFKEQ. CDR3 length: 20 amino acids. The CDR3 spells CASSHPARVGQDRALGEQFF. The CDR3 nucleotides read TGTGCCAGCAGCCATCCGGCGCGGGTAGGTCAGGACAGGGCCCTTGGTGAGCAGTTCTTC.

This chain connects TRBV4-2 to TRBJ2-2; the match to TRBD2 covers 13 bases. The CDR3 runs 17 residues. Germline V gives CDR1 LGHNA, CDR2 YNFKEQ. V dropped 4 bases and J dropped 6; count of bases not matched to a gene: 8. In DNA, the CDR3 is TGTGCCAGCAGCCCTCAGACTAGCGGGGGGTGGTCCGGGGAGCTGTTTTTT. Encoded protein: CASSPQTSGGWSGELFF.

The chain employs TRBV28 and TRBJ2-7; 7 nucleotides align to TRBD1. With V trimmed by 6 bases and J by 4 bases, 12 bases remained unmatched. Germline V lookup: CDR1 MDHEN, CDR2 SYDVKM. This CDR3 spans 15 amino acids. CDR3 sequence reads: CASRETGPSLYEQYF. The CDR3 DNA reads TGTGCCAGCAGGGAGACAGGGCCCTCACTTTACGAGCAGTACTTC.